This T cell receptor (beta chain) was retrieved from a study of T-cell memory formation after mild COVID-19. The CDR3 loop spans 14 amino acids. Germline loops: CDR1 KGHSH, CDR2 LQKENI. J was trimmed by 6 bases and V by 2 bases; bases with no gene match: 5. TCRdb processed the 5' RACE reads anew with MiXCR; each CDR3 protein has one entry. The repertoire has a few hundred thousand distinct CDR3 sequences, about 16% of them found once; the top ten carry about 22%. This clonotype was seen only a few times. The chain carries TRBV18 and TRBJ1-2; 8 bases are a match to TRBD1. The TCR sequence derives from a man between 18 and 35 years old who had mild COVID-19 (a few samples of this study predate the infection). Cell type and time point are not known. Material: PBMCs or a T cell subset sorted from them (not recorded which). CDR3 amino acids: CASSPRTGRNGYTF. The DNA of the CDR3 is TGTGCCAGCTCACCAAGGACAGGGAGAAATGGCTACACCTTC.